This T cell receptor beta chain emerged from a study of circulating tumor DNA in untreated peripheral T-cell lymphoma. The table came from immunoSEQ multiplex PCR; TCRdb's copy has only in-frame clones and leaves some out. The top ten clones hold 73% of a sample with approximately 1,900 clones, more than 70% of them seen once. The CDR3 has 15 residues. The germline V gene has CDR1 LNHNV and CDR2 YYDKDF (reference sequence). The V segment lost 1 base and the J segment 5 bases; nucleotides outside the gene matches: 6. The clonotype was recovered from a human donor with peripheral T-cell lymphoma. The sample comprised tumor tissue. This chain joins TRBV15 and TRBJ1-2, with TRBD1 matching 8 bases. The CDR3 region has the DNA TGTGCCACCAGCAGAGTACTGGGACAGGATTATGGCTACACCTTC. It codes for CATSRVLGQDYGYTF.